This T cell receptor beta chain was recorded in a study of cytomegalovirus exposure and HLA in healthy donors. Points from the study as a whole: According to a subsequent analysis, TCR clusters identified in the first cohort showed a tendency to co-occur across the 120 validation repertoires.

This table comes from immunoSEQ multiplex PCR, and its TCRdb copy is limited to in-frame clones, with some not included. The profile shows 110,000 or so clones, approximately 96% of them singletons. V shed 6 bases, J shed 1 base, and the junction held 2 bases outside the gene matches. The CDR3 is 14 amino acids. Germline assignment: CDR1 PRHDT and CDR2 FYEKMQ (reference sequence). A word on this clone: Its specificity is not known.

V gene TRBV13 combines with J gene TRBJ1-3; 8 positions agree with TRBD1. The origin of this receptor is a woman aged 18-29 years in good health and CMV-seronegative. Sequenced material: PBMCs. CDR3: CASRTGGSGNTIYF. CDR3 bases: TGTGCCAGCAGAACAGGGGGGTCTGGAAACACCATATATTTT.